The next 27 T cell receptor beta chains were all read from a single sample in a study of blood T cells in healthy people across ages. Next came a second PCR, run for 7 to 11 cycles, which used a sample-barcoded 5' primer along with a J-beta primer mix. TCRdb reprocessed the 5' RACE reads with MiXCR, giving one entry per CDR3 protein. The repertoire includes about 2 million distinct CDR3 sequences, 49% of them detected once, and around 2.1% sits in the top ten. Input material: blood. The receptors stem from a woman aged 40 to 55 in good health.

The rearrangement uses TRBV2 and TRBJ2-4; 11 positions agree with TRBD1. Germline-derived CDR1 and CDR2 are SNHLY and FYNNEI. The CDR3 totals 16 residues. J was trimmed by 12 bases and V by 6 bases; bases with no gene match: 16. The CDR3 spells CASSGLGQGAEDTQYF. Here the CDR3 DNA reads TGTGCCAGCAGCGGCTTAGGACAGGGGGCGGAGGACACTCAGTACTTC.

This clonotype was seen a handful of times. V is TRBV9 and J is TRBJ2-5; D gene unclear. The CDR3 extends over 14 amino acids. CDR1 is SGDLS, CDR2 YYNGEE, per germline. Trimming shortened V by 4 bases and J by 3 bases, and 13 bases separated the two germline ends. CDR3 in amino acids: CASSPTPGKETQYF. CDR3 nucleotide sequence: TGTGCCAGCAGCCCAACCCCTGGGAAAGAGACCCAGTACTTC.

The rearrangement joins TRBV6-1 to TRBJ2-3, with D hard to call. The V and J ends lost 1 base and 7 bases respectively, with 12 bases between them. CDR1 is MNHNS and CDR2 is SASEGT in the germline V gene. The CDR3 loop spans 14 amino acids. The CDR3 reads CASSEGIARNTQYF. CDR3 nucleotides: TGTGCCAGCAGTGAAGGAATTGCGAGGAATACGCAGTATTTT.

This clonotype was counted many times. J is TRBJ1-6 and V is TRBV13; D is uncertain. V lost 4 bases and J 2 bases, leaving 0 bases between the germline ends. CDR1 and CDR2 (germline): PRHDT, FYEKMQ (reference sequence). The CDR3 has 12 residues. The CDR3 loop reads CASSSYNSPLHF. CDR3 nucleotides: TGTGCCAGCAGCTCCTATAATTCACCCCTCCACTTT.

The chain has TRBV20-1 and TRBJ2-7; 10 bases map to TRBD2. The CDR3 has 18 amino acids. Germline loops: CDR1 DFQATT, CDR2 SNEGSKA (reference sequence). V lost 1 base to trimming and J lost 0 bases; unmatched junction nucleotides: 12. The CDR3 loop is CSARALGLAAQSSYEQYF. CDR3 nucleotide sequence: TGCAGTGCTAGAGCCCTCGGACTAGCGGCCCAGAGCTCCTACGAGCAGTACTTC.

The chain couples TRBV3-1 to TRBJ2-4, with no clear D. V was pared by 3 bases and J by 0 bases, with 12 bases between. The CDR3 spans 16 residues. Germline CDR1 reads LGHDT; CDR2 reads YNNKEL (reference sequence). The CDR3 sequence is CASSQDVTLAKNIQYF. The CDR3, as DNA: TGTGCCAGCAGCCAGGACGTAACACTAGCCAAAAACATTCAGTACTTC.

V and J are TRBV3-1 and TRBJ2-1; D uncertain. The CDR3 is made up of 14 amino acids. V was shortened by 0 bases and J by 9 bases, with 12 bases between the two germline ends. Germline V gives CDR1 LGHDT, CDR2 YNNKEL (reference sequence). In DNA form, the CDR3 reads TGTGCCAGCAGCCAAGATCTTAACCGAGGTGAGCAGTTCTTC. Its translation is CASSQDLNRGEQFF.

The chain recombines TRBV4-3 with TRBJ2-7; 7 bases line up with TRBD1. The CDR3 is made up of 15 amino acids. The junction had 8 bases not matched to a gene; V was cut back by 2 bases and J by 4 bases. CDR1 is LGHNA and CDR2 is YSLEER in the germline V gene. Here the CDR3 DNA reads TGCGCCAGCAGCCAAACGGGGCAGGGGGTATACGAGCAGTACTTC. This translates into CASSQTGQGVYEQYF.

The V gene is TRBV5-1, the J gene TRBJ2-3; D perhaps matches TRBD1 (5 bases). The CDR3 loop spans 15 amino acids. Trimming left V 6 bases short and J 5 bases short, with 19 bases between. Germline CDR1 and CDR2: SGHRS and YFSETQ. The CDR3 here is CASTLDRPLGDTQYF. The CDR3 nucleotides are TGCGCCAGCACCCTAGACAGACCCCTGGGAGATACGCAGTATTTT.

The chain recombines TRBV7-2 with TRBJ2-1, with D perhaps matching TRBD1 or TRBD2 (5 bases each). Germline lookup yields CDR1 SGHTA and CDR2 FQGNSA. Deletions cut 5 bases from V and 8 bases from J, with 19 bases between. The CDR3 length is 15 residues. CDR3 bases: TGTGCCAGCAGCCTACAGCTCGGGGCTAGCTATGAGCAGTTCTTC. It codes for CASSLQLGASYEQFF.

CDR3 DNA sequence: TGTGCCAGCAGCCAACGGGCGGGGGGATCTCAAGAGACCCAGTACTTC. This translates into CASSQRAGGSQETQYF. V gene TRBV28 combines with J gene TRBJ2-5, with 8 bases matching TRBD2. CDR3 length: 16 residues. J lost 2 bases, V lost 6 bases, and 11 bases had no gene match. CDR1 is MDHEN and CDR2 is SYDVKM in the germline V gene.

This clonotype was counted only a few times. The chain employs TRBV6-2 or TRBV6-3 and TRBJ2-3; D is perhaps TRBD1 or TRBD2 (5 bases each). V was shortened by 2 bases and J by 4 bases, with 13 bases between the two germline ends. Germline-derived CDR1 and CDR2 are MNHEY and SVGEGT. The CDR3 covers 15 residues. This CDR3 is CASSYEGSWADTQYF. CDR3 in DNA: TGTGCCAGCAGTTACGAGGGGAGTTGGGCAGATACGCAGTATTTT.

This sequence joins TRBV7-9 and TRBJ2-5; D possibly corresponds to TRBD2 (5 bases). The V gene lost 5 bases and the J gene lost 11 bases, with 12 bases spanning the gap. The CDR3 has 11 amino acids. Per the germline V gene, CDR1 is SEHNR and CDR2 is FQNEAQ (reference sequence). CDR3 region: CASSQLEEQYF. In nucleotides, the CDR3 is TGTGCCAGCAGCCAGCTGGAGGAGCAGTACTTC. The complete variable domain, with remaining parts taken from reference TRBV7-9 and TRBJ2-5, reads DTGVSQNPRHKITKRGQNVTFRCDPISEHNRLYWYRQTLGQGPEFLTYFQNEAQLEKSRLLSDRFSAERPKGSFSTLEIQRTEQGDSAMYLCASSQLEEQYFGPGTRLLVL.

The chain joins TRBV25-1 to TRBJ1-2; possibly TRBD1 for D (6 bases). Germline V gives CDR1 MGHDK, CDR2 SYGVNS. The germline V and J ends were trimmed by 4 bases and 3 bases, with 15 bases remaining between them. The length of the CDR3 is 15 residues. The DNA for the CDR3 is TGTGCCAGCAGTGGATGGGACATCGCCTACTATGGCTACACCTTC. Protein product: CASSGWDIAYYGYTF.

Regarding this clonotype: Sequence at one end of the junction differs from germline and may be a read error. The rearrangement uses TRBV27 and TRBJ2-1; D gene unclear. Germline CDR1 is MNHEY and CDR2 is SMNVEV (reference sequence). The CDR3 contains 11 residues. In DNA, the CDR3 is TGTACCAGCAGTTTTGGCAATGAGCAGTTCTTC. It codes for CTSSFGNEQFF.

This clonotype was found a few times. This chain connects TRBV4-3 to TRBJ1-5; 8 bases match TRBD1. Germline lookup yields CDR1 LGHNA and CDR2 YSLEER. The V gene end was trimmed by 6 bases and the J gene end by 3 bases; junction bases not matched to a gene: 4. The CDR3 totals 14 residues. CDR3 residues: CASSGDRYNQPQHF. CDR3 bases: TGCGCCAGCAGTGGGGACAGGTACAATCAGCCCCAGCATTTT.

V gene TRBV4-1 combines with J gene TRBJ1-2; TRBD1 aligns across 8 bases. Trimming removed 4 bases from V and 3 bases from J; junction bases left unmatched: 4. CDR1 is MGHRA and CDR2 is YSYEKL in the germline V gene. The CDR3 totals 14 residues. CDR3 amino acids: CASSRQGKDYGYTF. The CDR3 DNA reads TGCGCCAGCAGCCGACAGGGGAAGGACTATGGCTACACCTTC.

The chain is built from TRBV28 and TRBJ2-3; TRBD2 is a possible D gene (5 bases). With 5 bases removed from V and 0 bases from J, the gap between germline ends came to 18 bases. The CDR3 consists of 17 residues. Per germline, CDR1 MDHEN and CDR2 SYDVKM. This CDR3 is CASSAAGGYSSTDTQYF. CDR3 bases: TGTGCCAGCAGTGCCGCAGGAGGTTACTCTAGCACAGATACGCAGTATTTT.

CDR3 nucleotides: TGTGCCAGCACCAATTCGGGAGTGTGGTCACCCCTCCACTTT. It is translated as CASTNSGVWSPLHF. This chain connects TRBV6-5 to TRBJ1-6; D is unclear. In germline, CDR1 is MNHEY, CDR2 SVGAGI. The CDR3 has 14 amino acids. The V gene lost 7 bases and the J gene lost 10 bases, with 17 bases spanning the gap.

The gene calls are TRBV7-2 and TRBJ1-4; 7 bases are a match to TRBD1. V lost 5 bases and J lost 0; bases outside the gene matches: 6. The CDR3 is made up of 16 amino acids. Germline V gene lookup returns CDR1 SGHTA and CDR2 FQGNSA. The CDR3 spells CASSKQGSTTNEKLFF. In nucleotides, the CDR3 is TGTGCCAGCAGCAAACAGGGGTCGACAACTAATGAAAAACTGTTTTTT.

The chain is built from TRBV10-3 and TRBJ2-2; no firm D call. The V end was cut by 3 bases, the J end by 2 bases, with 7 bases between. CDR3 length: 14 residues. In germline, CDR1 is ENHRY, CDR2 SYGVKD. The CDR3 loop is CAISDSENTGELFF. Written as DNA, the CDR3 is TGTGCCATCAGTGACAGTGAAAACACCGGGGAGCTGTTTTTT.

V and J are TRBV5-1 and TRBJ2-7, with D possibly being TRBD1 (6 bases). Trimming left V 1 base short and J 5 bases short, with 16 bases between. This CDR3 contains 15 residues. The germline V gene has CDR1 SGHRS and CDR2 YFSETQ. This chain's CDR3 is CASSLSGQGMNEQYF. As DNA, the CDR3 is TGCGCCAGCAGCTTGAGCGGTCAGGGGATGAACGAGCAGTACTTC.

This clonotype was observed a few times. This rearrangement joins TRBV6-2 or TRBV6-3 to TRBJ1-2; TRBD1 might be the D (6 bases). Trimming cost V 5 bases and J 5 bases, with 12 bases left between them. CDR1 MNHEY and CDR2 SVGEGT come from the germline V gene. The CDR3 consists of 13 residues. CDR3 coding DNA: TGTGCCAGCAGTACAGGGAATGGATATGGCTACACCTTC. Its translation: CASSTGNGYGYTF.

The V and J genes are TRBV7-9 and TRBJ2-1; D remains unclear. The CDR3 runs to 13 residues. The V gene's germline CDR1 is SEHNR and CDR2 FQNEAQ (reference sequence). Trimming stripped 7 bases from V and 9 bases from J, with 16 bases between. The CDR3: CASTGSKVREQFF. DNA for the CDR3: TGTGCCAGCACTGGGTCGAAGGTTCGTGAGCAGTTCTTC.

The rearrangement uses TRBV27 and TRBJ1-5; 7 bases agree with TRBD1. The CDR3 is 13 residues long. Germline V CDR1 and CDR2: MNHEY, SMNVEV (reference sequence). Trimming removed 5 bases from V and 4 bases from J; junction bases left unmatched: 2. CDR3 loop: CASSAGQNQPQHF. Written as DNA, the CDR3 is TGTGCCAGCAGTGCGGGACAGAATCAGCCCCAGCATTTT.

The V call is TRBV7-3, the J call TRBJ1-2, with 12 bases matching TRBD1. The germline gives CDR1 SGHTA, CDR2 FQGTGA. The CDR3 has 19 amino acids. The J segment lost 8 bases and the V segment lost 4 bases, leaving 20 bases of the junction unmatched. This CDR3 reads CASSSTPGQGAISEGGYTF. The CDR3 region has the DNA TGTGCCAGCAGCTCTACTCCGGGACAGGGGGCAATCTCGGAGGGCGGCTACACCTTC.

This clonotype has only one observation. This chain joins TRBV12-3 or TRBV12-4 and TRBJ2-1; no firm D call. V was trimmed by 1 base and J by 13 bases, leaving 17 bases between them. This CDR3 contains 14 residues. CDR3 region: CASSLGQTQETQFF. The CDR3 nucleotides are TGTGCCAGCAGTTTAGGGCAGACACAAGAGACCCAGTTCTTC.